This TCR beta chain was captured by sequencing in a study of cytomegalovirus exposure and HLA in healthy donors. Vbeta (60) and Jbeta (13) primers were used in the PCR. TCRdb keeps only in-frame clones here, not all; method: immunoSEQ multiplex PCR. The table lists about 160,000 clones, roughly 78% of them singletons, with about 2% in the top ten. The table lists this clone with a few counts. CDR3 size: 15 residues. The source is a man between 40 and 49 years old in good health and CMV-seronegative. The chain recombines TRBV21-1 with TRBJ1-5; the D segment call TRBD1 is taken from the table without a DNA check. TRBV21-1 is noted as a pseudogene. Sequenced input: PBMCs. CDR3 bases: TGTGCCAGCAAGGACAGAAATTATAGCAATCAGCCCCAGCATTTT. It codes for CASKDRNYSNQPQHF.